This is a list of T cell receptor beta chains from one sample in a study of cytomegalovirus exposure and HLA in healthy donors. Libraries were prepared by immunoSEQ multiplex PCR; TCRdb keeps only in-frame clonotypes and omits some of them. The sample comprises over 85,000 clones, around nine tenths of which are singletons, and approximately 1.5% rests with the top ten. Specimen: PBMCs. The receptors here all came from a woman aged 25 to 39 in good health and CMV-seropositive. CDR3s include the opening cysteine and the closing phenylalanine or tryptophan. The order of the fields is CDR3 length, J gene, D gene, V gene, clone size, CDR3 DNA, CDR3 protein. The D gene is left open where the match is weak. The size of a clone is reported for some rows only, either as once, few or many, or as a class for expanded clones.

14 | TRBJ1-2 | TRBD1 | TRBV11-2 | few | TGTGCCAGCAGCTCAGGGGGCGTGATACGAGGCTACACCTTC | CASSSGGVIRGYTF
14 | TRBJ2-3 | TRBD2 | TRBV30 | NA | TGTGCCTGGACAACTAGCGGGAGTGCAGATACGCAGTATTTT | CAWTTSGSADTQYF
16 | TRBJ2-2 | NA | TRBV15 | NA | TGTGCCACCAGCAGATACGCGGCAGGGTCCAACGGGGAGCTGTTTTTT | CATSRYAAGSNGELFF
17 | TRBJ2-7 | TRBD2 | TRBV2 | NA | TGTGCCAGCCGGCGGAGACTAGCGGGAGGGCCTTTCCACGAGCAGTACTTC | CASRRRLAGGPFHEQYF
13 | TRBJ2-5 | NA | TRBV11-3 | NA | TGTGCCAGCAGCTCGAGAGGCCAAGAGACCCAGTACTTC | CASSSRGQETQYF
16 | TRBJ2-5 | TRBD2 | TRBV18 | NA | TGTGCCAGCTCACCACCTGACGGGGGGGCTCCCCGGGGCCAGTACTTC | CASSPPDGGAPRGQYF
15 | TRBJ1-4 | NA | TRBV28 | NA | TGTGCCAGCAGTTTACCCGGGACAACTAATGAAAAACTGTTTTTT | CASSLPGTTNEKLFF
14 | TRBJ1-2 | NA | TRBV5-6 | NA | TGTGCCAGCAGCTCGAAGGGGGGGCTGCGGGGCTACACCTTC | CASSSKGGLRGYTF
13 | TRBJ2-7 | TRBD1 | TRBV10-3 | NA | TGTGCCATCAGGGGGACAGGGTCCTACGAGCAGTACTTC | CAIRGTGSYEQYF
15 | TRBJ2-7 | TRBD2 | TRBV4-3 | NA | TGCGCCAGCAGCCAGGACTCTAGCGGGGGAGTCGAGCAGTACTTC | CASSQDSSGGVEQYF
16 | TRBJ2-3 | TRBD2 | TRBV18 | NA | TGTGCCAGCTCACCACTAGCGGGAGGTTACGCAGATACGCAGTATTTT | CASSPLAGGYADTQYF
13 | TRBJ1-2 | NA | TRBV13 | NA | TGTGCCAGCAGCACGCAGGGTGCATATGGCTACACCTTC | CASSTQGAYGYTF
14 | TRBJ1-1 | NA | TRBV30 | NA | TGTGCCTGGACTAACAGGGCAAGGGACACTGAAGCTTTCTTT | CAWTNRARDTEAFF
15 | TRBJ1-3 | NA | TRBV4-3 | NA | TGCGCCAGCAGTTCCGCGGCGGGATCTGGAAACACCATATATTTT | CASSSAAGSGNTIYF
17 | TRBJ2-7 | TRBD2 | TRBV15 | NA | TGTGCCACCAGCAGAGGACTAGCGGGAGCATATCCGAGCGAGCAGTACTTC | CATSRGLAGAYPSEQYF
16 | TRBJ2-2 | NA | TRBV6-5 | once | TGTGCCAGCAGTTCGGTAGCGGTGGTGAACACCGGGGAGCTGTTTTTT | CASSSVAVVNTGELFF
15 | TRBJ1-2 | NA | TRBV30 | NA | TGTGCCTGGAGTCGGTCTGGGCTGCTCCTTTATGGCTACACCTTC | CAWSRSGLLLYGYTF
13 | TRBJ1-1 | NA | TRBV2 | NA | TGTGCCAGCGGAGGGGCCGGGAACACTGAAGCTTTCTTT | CASGGAGNTEAFF
12 | TRBJ1-1 | NA | TRBV28 | NA | TGTGCCAGCAGTGCTCCGGGCAGGGGCGCTTTCTTT | CASSAPGRGAFF
16 | TRBJ2-1 | TRBD2 | TRBV2 | NA | TGTGCCAGCAGGTATCGAACTAGCGGGGCCTACAATGAGCAGTTCTTC | CASRYRTSGAYNEQFF
15 | TRBJ2-7 | NA | TRBV27 | NA | TGTGCCAGCAGTTTTCGGGACTCGCCATACTACGAGCAGTACTTC | CASSFRDSPYYEQYF
15 | TRBJ2-7 | TRBD1 | TRBV5-4 | NA | TGTGCCAGCAGCCATTCTGGGACAGGAATCTACGAGCAGTACTTC | CASSHSGTGIYEQYF